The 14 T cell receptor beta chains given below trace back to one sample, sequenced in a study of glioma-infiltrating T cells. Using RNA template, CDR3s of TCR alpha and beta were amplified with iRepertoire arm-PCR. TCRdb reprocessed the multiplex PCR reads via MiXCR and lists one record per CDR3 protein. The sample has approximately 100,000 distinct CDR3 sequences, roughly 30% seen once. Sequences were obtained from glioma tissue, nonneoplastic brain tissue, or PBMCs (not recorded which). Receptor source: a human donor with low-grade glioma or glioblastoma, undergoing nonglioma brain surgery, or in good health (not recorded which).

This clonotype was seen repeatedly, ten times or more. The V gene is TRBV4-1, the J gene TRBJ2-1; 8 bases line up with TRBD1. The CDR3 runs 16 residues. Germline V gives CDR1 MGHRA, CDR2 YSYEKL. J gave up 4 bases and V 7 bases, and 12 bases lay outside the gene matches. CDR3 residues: CASNHPGQGLYNEQFF. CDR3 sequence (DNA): TGCGCCAGCAACCACCCAGGACAGGGCCTTTACAATGAGCAGTTCTTC.

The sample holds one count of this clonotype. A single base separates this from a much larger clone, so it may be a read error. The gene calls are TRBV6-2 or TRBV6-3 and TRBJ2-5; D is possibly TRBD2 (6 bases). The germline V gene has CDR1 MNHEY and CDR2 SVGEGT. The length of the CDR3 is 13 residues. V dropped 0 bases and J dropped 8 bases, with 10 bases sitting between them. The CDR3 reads CASSYSKEGTQYF. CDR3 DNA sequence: TGTGCCAGCAGTTACTCAAAGGAGGGAACCCAGTACTTC.

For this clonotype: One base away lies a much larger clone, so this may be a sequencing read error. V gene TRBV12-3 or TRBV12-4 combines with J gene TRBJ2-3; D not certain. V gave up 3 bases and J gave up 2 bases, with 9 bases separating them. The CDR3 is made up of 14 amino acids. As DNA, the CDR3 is TGTGCCAGCAGTTTGAAGTGCCCCACAGATACGCAGTATTTT. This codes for CASSLKCPTDTQYF.

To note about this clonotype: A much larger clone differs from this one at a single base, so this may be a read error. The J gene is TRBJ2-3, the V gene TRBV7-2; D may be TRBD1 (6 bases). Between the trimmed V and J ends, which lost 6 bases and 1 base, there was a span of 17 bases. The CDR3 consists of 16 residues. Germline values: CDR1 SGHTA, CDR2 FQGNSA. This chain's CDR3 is CASSARLEGGTDTQYF. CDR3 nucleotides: TGTGCCAGCAGTGCAAGGCTTGAGGGGGGCACAGATACGCAGTATTTT.

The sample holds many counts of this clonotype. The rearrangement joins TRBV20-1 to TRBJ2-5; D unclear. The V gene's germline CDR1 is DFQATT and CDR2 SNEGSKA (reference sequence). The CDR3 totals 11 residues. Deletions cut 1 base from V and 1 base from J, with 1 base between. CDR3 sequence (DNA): TGCAGTGCTAGAGCCCAAGAGACCCAGTACTTC. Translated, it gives CSARAQETQYF.

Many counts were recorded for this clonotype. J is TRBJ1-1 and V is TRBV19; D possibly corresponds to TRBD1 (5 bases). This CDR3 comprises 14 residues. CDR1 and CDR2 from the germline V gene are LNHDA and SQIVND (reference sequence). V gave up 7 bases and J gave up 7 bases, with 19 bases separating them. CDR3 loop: CASTAVETAYEAFF. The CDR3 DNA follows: TGTGCCAGTACCGCCGTAGAGACAGCCTATGAAGCTTTCTTT.

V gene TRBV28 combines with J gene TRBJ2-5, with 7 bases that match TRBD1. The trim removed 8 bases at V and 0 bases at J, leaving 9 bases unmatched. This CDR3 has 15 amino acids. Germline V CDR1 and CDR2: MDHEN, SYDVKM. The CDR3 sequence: CASQGTEVDQETQYF. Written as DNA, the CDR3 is TGTGCCAGCCAAGGGACAGAGGTTGACCAAGAGACCCAGTACTTC.

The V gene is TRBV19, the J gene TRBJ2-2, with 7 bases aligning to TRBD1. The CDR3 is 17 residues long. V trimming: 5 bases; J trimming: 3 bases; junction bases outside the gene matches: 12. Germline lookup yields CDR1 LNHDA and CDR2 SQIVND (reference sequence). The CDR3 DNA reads TGTGCCAGTAGTGCAAAACAGGGGAAGGGGGACACCGGGGAGCTGTTTTTT. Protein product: CASSAKQGKGDTGELFF.

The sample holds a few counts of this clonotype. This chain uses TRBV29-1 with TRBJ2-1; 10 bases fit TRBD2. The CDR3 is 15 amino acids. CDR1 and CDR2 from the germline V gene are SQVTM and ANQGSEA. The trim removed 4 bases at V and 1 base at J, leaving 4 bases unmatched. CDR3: CSVATSGESYNEQFF. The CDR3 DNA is TGCAGCGTTGCCACTAGCGGGGAATCCTACAATGAGCAGTTCTTC.

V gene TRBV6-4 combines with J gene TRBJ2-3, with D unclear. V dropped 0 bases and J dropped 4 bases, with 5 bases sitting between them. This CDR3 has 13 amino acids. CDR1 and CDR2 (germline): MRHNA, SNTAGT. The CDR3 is CASSDSIADTQYF. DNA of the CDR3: TGTGCCAGCAGTGACTCGATCGCAGATACGCAGTATTTT.

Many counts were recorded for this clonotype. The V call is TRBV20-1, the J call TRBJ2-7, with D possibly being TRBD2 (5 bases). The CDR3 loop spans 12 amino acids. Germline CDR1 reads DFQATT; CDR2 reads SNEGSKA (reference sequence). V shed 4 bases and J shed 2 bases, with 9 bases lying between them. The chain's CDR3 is CSATRETYEQYF. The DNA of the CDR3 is TGCAGTGCTACCCGGGAAACCTACGAGCAGTACTTC.

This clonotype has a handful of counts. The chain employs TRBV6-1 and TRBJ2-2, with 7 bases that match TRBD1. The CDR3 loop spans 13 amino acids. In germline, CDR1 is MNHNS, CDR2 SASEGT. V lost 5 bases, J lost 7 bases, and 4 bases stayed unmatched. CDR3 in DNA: TGTGCCAGCAGTCGACAGGGTATCGGGGAGCTGTTTTTT. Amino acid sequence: CASSRQGIGELFF.

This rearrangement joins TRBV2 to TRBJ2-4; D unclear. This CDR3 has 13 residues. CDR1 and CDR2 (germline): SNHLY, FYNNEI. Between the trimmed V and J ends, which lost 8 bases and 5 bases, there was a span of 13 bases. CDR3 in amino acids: CASLSRVENIQYF. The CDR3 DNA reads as TGTGCCAGCCTTTCAAGGGTGGAAAACATTCAGTACTTC.

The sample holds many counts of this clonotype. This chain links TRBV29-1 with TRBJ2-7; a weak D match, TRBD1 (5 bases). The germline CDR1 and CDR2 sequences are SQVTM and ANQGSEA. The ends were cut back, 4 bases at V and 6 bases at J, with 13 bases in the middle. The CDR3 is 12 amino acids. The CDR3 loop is CSVGRPGIEQYF. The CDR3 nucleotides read TGCAGCGTTGGTAGGCCAGGGATCGAGCAGTACTTC.